One and the same sample provided the 12 T cell receptor beta chains below, sequenced in a study of cytomegalovirus exposure and HLA in healthy donors. Primers: 60 Vbeta forward and 13 Jbeta reverse. This table comes from immunoSEQ multiplex PCR, and its TCRdb copy is limited to in-frame clones, with some not included. Here the sample spans 180,000 or so clones, approximately 82% being singletons. Sequencing input: PBMCs. These receptors originate from a woman between 40 and 55 years old in good health and CMV-seropositive.

This rearrangement joins TRBV6-1 to TRBJ1-5, with TRBD1 as a possible D gene (5 bases). Trimming took off 7 bases at V and 5 bases at J, with 15 bases between the two ends. This CDR3 contains 14 residues. Germline assignment: CDR1 MNHNS and CDR2 SASEGT. The CDR3 nucleotides read TGTGCCAGCATCCGCCCCGGGGGGGATCAGCCCCAGCATTTT. Amino acid sequence: CASIRPGGDQPQHF.

The chain links TRBV7-2 to TRBJ2-3; TRBD1 matches 9 bases. The CDR3 has 14 residues. Germline lookup yields CDR1 SGHTA and CDR2 FQGNSA. Trimming at V came to 5 bases and at J to 7 bases, leaving 7 bases not matched to a gene. CDR3 nucleotides: TGTGCCAGCAGCCGGGGACAGGGAGTGTATACGCAGTATTTT. This gives the protein CASSRGQGVYTQYF.

This clone was recorded once. The chain combines TRBV18 with TRBJ1-2; possible D gene TRBD1, 5 bases. In germline, CDR1 is KGHSH, CDR2 LQKENI. Trimming took 2 bases from V and 6 from J, leaving 22 bases between them. The CDR3 spans 17 residues. The CDR3 loop reads CASSPSLSGRDTHGYTF. The CDR3 DNA is TGTGCCAGCTCACCATCTCTAAGTGGCAGGGATACTCATGGCTACACCTTC.

This clone was observed once. Other nucleotide sequences in the sample specify the same CDR3. This chain links TRBV7-9 with TRBJ1-5, with D perhaps matching TRBD1 (5 bases). CDR1 is SEHNR, CDR2 FQNEAQ, per germline (reference sequence). The V end lost 9 bases, the J end lost 2 bases, and 11 bases lay between the germline ends. CDR3 length equals 13 residues. The CDR3, as DNA: TGTGCCAGTAGCGGAGGGGGCAATCAGCCCCAGCATTTT. This translates into CASSGGGNQPQHF.

The chain joins TRBV28 to TRBJ2-7, with a possible D match to TRBD1 (5 bases). The V gene lost 7 bases and the J gene lost 3 bases, with 13 bases spanning the gap. Per the germline V gene, CDR1 is MDHEN and CDR2 is SYDVKM. This CDR3 region has 13 residues. The DNA for the CDR3 is TGTGCCAGCACCCAAGGGGCACACTACGAGCAGTACTTC. Translating it yields CASTQGAHYEQYF.

The chain joins TRBV6-1 to TRBJ2-1; 14 bases fit TRBD2. CDR3 size: 20 residues. Losses at the gene ends were 6 bases for V and 0 bases for J; bases not matched to a gene: 13. Per germline, CDR1 MNHNS and CDR2 SASEGT. Here the CDR3 DNA reads TGTGCCAGCAGAGAACCGGGACTAGCGGGAGTTTGGAGCTCCTACAATGAGCAGTTCTTC. Translating it yields CASREPGLAGVWSSYNEQFF.

The rearrangement joins TRBV29-1 to TRBJ2-1; 12 bases align to TRBD2. CDR3 size: 13 residues. Germline CDR1 is SQVTM and CDR2 is ANQGSEA. V shed 6 bases and J 4 bases; nucleotides not matched to a gene: 1. The CDR3 region has the DNA TGCAGCGTCGGGACTAGCGGGTACAATGAGCAGTTCTTC. Translated, it gives CSVGTSGYNEQFF.

This chain joins TRBV2 and TRBJ1-5, with no clear D. CDR1 and CDR2 from the germline V gene are SNHLY and FYNNEI. Trimming pared 4 bases from V and 4 bases from J, leaving 8 bases between. This CDR3 region has 13 residues. CDR3 bases: TGTGCCAGCAGTGCTGAGCCAAATCAGCCCCAGCATTTT. Protein: CASSAEPNQPQHF. The full variable domain, completed using reference TRBV2 and TRBJ1-5, is EPEVTQTPSHQVTQMGQEVILRCVPISNHLYFYWYRQILGQKVEFLVSFYNNEISEKSEIFDDQFSVERPDGSNFTLKIRSTKLEDSAMYFCASSAEPNQPQHFGDGTRLSIL.

This clone was counted between two and nine times. This chain uses TRBV29-1 with TRBJ1-3, with D maybe TRBD1 (6 bases). The CDR3 has 18 amino acids. The ends were cut back, 1 base at V and 1 base at J, with 20 bases in the middle. The germline V gene has CDR1 SQVTM and CDR2 ANQGSEA. In DNA form, the CDR3 reads TGCAGCGTTGAAGTAAGGAGCCGGGGAAGGGGGTCTGGAAACACCATATATTTT. Translation: CSVEVRSRGRGSGNTIYF.

V gene TRBV18 combines with J gene TRBJ2-7; perhaps TRBD1 as D (6 bases). Germline CDR1 and CDR2: KGHSH and LQKENI. V gave up 8 bases and J gave up 3 bases, with 14 bases separating them. CDR3 length equals 13 residues. CDR3 sequence (DNA): TGTGCCAGCAGTACGGACAGCAGCTACGAGCAGTACTTC. Translation: CASSTDSSYEQYF.

The rearrangement uses TRBV5-1 and TRBJ2-1; tentative D call: TRBD1 (5 bases). Germline CDR1 reads SGHRS; CDR2 reads YFSETQ. The CDR3 is 15 amino acids. V shed 5 bases and J shed 1 base, with 13 bases lying between them. CDR3 amino acids: CASSLLRGSYNEQFF. CDR3 DNA: TGCGCCAGCAGTTTACTAAGGGGTTCCTACAATGAGCAGTTCTTC. Drawing the rest from reference TRBV5-1 and TRBJ2-1, the complete variable domain is KAGVTQTPRYLIKTRGQQVTLSCSPISGHRSVSWYQQTPGQGLQFLFEYFSETQRNKGNFPGRFSGRQFSNSRSEMNVSTLELGDSALYLCASSLLRGSYNEQFFGPGTRLTVL.

The J gene is TRBJ2-7, the V gene TRBV25-1; TRBD1 matches 10 bases. This CDR3 region has 15 residues. Trimming at V came to 6 bases and at J to 5 bases, leaving 10 bases not matched to a gene. Germline CDR1 reads MGHDK; CDR2 reads SYGVNS. CDR3 in amino acids: CASSPLGDRGHEQYF. DNA for the CDR3: TGTGCCAGCAGCCCACTAGGGGACAGGGGCCACGAGCAGTACTTC.